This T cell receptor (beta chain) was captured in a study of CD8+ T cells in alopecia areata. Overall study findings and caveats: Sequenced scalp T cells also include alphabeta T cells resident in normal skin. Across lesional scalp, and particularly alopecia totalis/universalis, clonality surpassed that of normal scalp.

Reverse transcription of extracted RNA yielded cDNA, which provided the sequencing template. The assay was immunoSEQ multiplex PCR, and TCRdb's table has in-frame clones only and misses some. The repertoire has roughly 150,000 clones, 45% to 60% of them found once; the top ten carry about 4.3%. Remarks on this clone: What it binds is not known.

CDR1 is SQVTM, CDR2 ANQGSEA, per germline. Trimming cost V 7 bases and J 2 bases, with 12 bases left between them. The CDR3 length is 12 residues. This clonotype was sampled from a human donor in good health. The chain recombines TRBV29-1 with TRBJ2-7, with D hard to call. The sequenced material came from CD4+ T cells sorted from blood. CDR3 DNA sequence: TGCAGCGCCCGACACGACACCTACGAGCAGTACTTC. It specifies CSARHDTYEQYF.